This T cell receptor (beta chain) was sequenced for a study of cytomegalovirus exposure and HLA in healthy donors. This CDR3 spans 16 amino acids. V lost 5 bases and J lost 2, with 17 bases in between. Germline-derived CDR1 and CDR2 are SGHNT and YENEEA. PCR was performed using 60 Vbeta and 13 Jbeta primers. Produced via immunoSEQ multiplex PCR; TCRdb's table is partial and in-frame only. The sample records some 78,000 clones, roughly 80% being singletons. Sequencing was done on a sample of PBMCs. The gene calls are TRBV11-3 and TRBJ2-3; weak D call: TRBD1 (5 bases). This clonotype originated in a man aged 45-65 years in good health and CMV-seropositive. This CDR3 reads CASSPPETEATDTQYF. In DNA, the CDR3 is TGTGCCAGCAGCCCCCCCGAGACAGAAGCCACAGATACGCAGTATTTT.